The clone carrying this T cell receptor (beta chain) was counted at least ten times. The antigen remains unidentified. Documented time point: sample taken at primary tumor resection. The CDR3 extends over 15 amino acids. Per the germline V gene, CDR1 is MNHNS and CDR2 is SASEGT. V shed 3 bases and J shed 7 bases, with 13 bases lying between them. This sample was taken from a study of spatial heterogeneity in lung cancer. Points from the study as a whole: Mutation tallies in tumors tracked expanded intratumoral alpha and beta TCR counts.

TCRdb analysed the 5' RACE reads with MiXCR anew, one entry per CDR3 protein. The sample has 13,000 or so distinct CDR3 sequences, 2.5% to 3.5% seen once; the top ten hold roughly 15%. The TCR was taken from a male donor with early-stage non-small cell lung cancer. The sequenced sample was lung tumor tissue, obtained at surgery. The V and J genes are TRBV6-1 and TRBJ1-6; D is undetermined. The CDR3 sequence: CASSELTGRNSPLHF. The CDR3 DNA follows: TGTGCCAGCAGTGAGCTAACCGGGAGGAATTCACCCCTCCACTTT.